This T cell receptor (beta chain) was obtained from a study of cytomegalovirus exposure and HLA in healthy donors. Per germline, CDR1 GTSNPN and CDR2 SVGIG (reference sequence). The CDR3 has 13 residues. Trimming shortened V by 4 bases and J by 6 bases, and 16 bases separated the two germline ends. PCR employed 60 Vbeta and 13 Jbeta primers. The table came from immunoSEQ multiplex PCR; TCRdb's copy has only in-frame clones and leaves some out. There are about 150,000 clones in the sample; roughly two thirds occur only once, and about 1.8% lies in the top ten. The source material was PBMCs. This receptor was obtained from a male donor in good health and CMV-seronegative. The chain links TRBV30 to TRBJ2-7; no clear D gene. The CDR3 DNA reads TGTGCCTGGAACTTAATGCATCCATCCGAGCAGTACTTC. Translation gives CAWNLMHPSEQYF.